Below are 31 T cell receptor beta chains sequenced from a single sample in a study of vaccination and CD4 T cells after COVID-19. Treatment in this sample: 10-day PBMC culture with coronavirus spike peptide pools or control peptides (ViraFEST assay). With the Oncomine TCR Beta short-read assay, DNA from cultured CD4+ T cells was sequenced. TCRdb re-called the PCR reads with MiXCR, one entry per CDR3 protein. This table holds more than 15,000 distinct CDR3 sequences, about 39% found once. These receptors have no identified antigens. The sample was CD4+ T cells from blood, cultured in vitro, taken before SARS-CoV-2 vaccination. The receptors stem from a human donor who had recovered from COVID-19.

The chain links TRBV7-3 to TRBJ2-7; TRBD1 aligns across 12 bases. Germline values: CDR1 SGHTA, CDR2 FQGTGA. After removal of 5 bases from V and 9 bases from J, the junction contained 11 bases not matched to a gene. CDR3 length: 15 residues. DNA for the CDR3: TGTGCCAGCAGCCCACTTGGGACAGGGGGCGAATCGCAGTACTTC. It yields the protein CASSPLGTGGESQYF.

A note on this clonotype: Relative to the germline gene, one junction end is altered; a read error may explain this. The V gene is TRBV6-1, the J gene TRBJ2-7, with unresolved D. Per germline, CDR1 MNHNS and CDR2 SASEGT. CDR3 length: 13 residues. Written as DNA, the CDR3 is TGCGCCAGCAGTGGGTCTGGGTTCTACGAGCAGTACTTC. Its protein product is CASSGSGFYEQYF.

Relative to its sample, this clonotype is medium-sized. The genes are TRBV6-1 and TRBJ2-5; possible D gene TRBD2, 6 bases. The CDR3 runs 14 residues. V shed 7 bases and J shed 6 bases, with 18 bases lying between them. The germline V gene encodes CDR1 MNHNS and CDR2 SASEGT. The CDR3 is CASTRDSSGKTQYF. CDR3 nucleotides: TGTGCCAGCACCCGGGACTCTTCTGGGAAGACCCAGTACTTC.

The chain couples TRBV20-1 to TRBJ2-5; tentative D call: TRBD2 (6 bases). Germline V lookup: CDR1 DFQATT, CDR2 SNEGSKA (reference sequence). CDR3 length equals 14 residues. V lost 0 bases to trimming and J lost 9 bases, with 17 bases between them. The CDR3 loop is CSARDWRDLRAQYF. As DNA, the CDR3 is TGCAGTGCTAGAGATTGGCGGGACCTCCGGGCCCAGTACTTC.

The chain uses TRBV19 and TRBJ2-6, with 9 bases lining up with TRBD1. The CDR3 is 18 amino acids. Germline V gene sequence: CDR1 LNHDA, CDR2 SQIVND (reference sequence). V dropped 4 bases and J dropped 0; count of bases not matched to a gene: 7. Written as DNA, the CDR3 is TGTGCCAGTAGTACACAGGGGGCCGGGGACTCTGGGGCCAACGTCCTGACTTTC. It is translated as CASSTQGAGDSGANVLTF.

This chain joins TRBV6-2 or TRBV6-3 and TRBJ2-2; D remains ambiguous. Looked up from germline, CDR1 is MNHEY and CDR2 is SVGEGT. The CDR3 runs to 17 residues. The germline V and J ends were trimmed by 1 base and 3 bases, with 15 bases remaining between them. The CDR3 loop reads CASSYFTSRVDTGELFF. As DNA, the CDR3 is TGTGCCAGCAGTTACTTTACGAGTAGGGTGGACACCGGGGAGCTGTTTTTT.

This chain connects TRBV14 to TRBJ2-1; 8 positions agree with TRBD2. The CDR3 runs 13 residues. Germline V gene sequence: CDR1 SGHDN, CDR2 FVKESK. V dropped 4 bases and J dropped 6; count of bases not matched to a gene: 2. CDR3 sequence: CASSLSGGNEQFF. The CDR3 DNA sequence: TGTGCCAGCAGCCTAAGCGGGGGCAATGAGCAGTTCTTC.

The chain links TRBV18 to TRBJ1-2; 9 bases map to TRBD1. V lost 2 bases, J lost 6 bases, and 13 bases stayed unmatched. The CDR3 totals 17 residues. Germline V gene lookup returns CDR1 KGHSH and CDR2 LQKENI. The CDR3 coding sequence is TGTGCCAGCTCACCAATCGCCGGGACAGGGAAAATACATGGCTACACCTTC. This sequence encodes CASSPIAGTGKIHGYTF.

This clonotype was seen more than once but under ten times. The chain couples TRBV15 to TRBJ1-2, with D tentatively TRBD1 (6 bases). Germline loops: CDR1 LNHNV, CDR2 YYDKDF (reference sequence). Deletions cut 0 bases from V and 5 bases from J, with 13 bases between. The CDR3 length is 15 residues. CDR3 in DNA: TGTGCCACCAGCAGAGATCGTGGGGGCGCATATGGCTACACCTTC. It codes for CATSRDRGGAYGYTF. The variable domain in full, completed from reference TRBV15 and TRBJ1-2, reads DAMVIQNPRYQVTQFGKPVTLSCSQTLNHNVMYWYQQKSSQAPKLLFHYYDKDFNNEADTPDNFQSRRPNTSFCFLDIRSPGLGDTAMYLCATSRDRGGAYGYTFGSGTRLTVV.

The CDR3 DNA sequence: TGTGCCAGCAGCCCTTGGGACAGGGGTTCGGGGACCCAGTACTTC. It yields the protein CASSPWDRGSGTQYF. V gene TRBV9 combines with J gene TRBJ2-5, with 10 bases fitting TRBD1. Germline V gene data show CDR1 as SGDLS and CDR2 as YYNGEE. After removal of 4 bases from V and 7 bases from J, the junction contained 10 bases not matched to a gene. The CDR3 runs 15 residues.

This clonotype is medium-sized (0.01 to 0.1%). The chain recombines TRBV19 with TRBJ2-1, with 12 bases lining up with TRBD2. The V and J ends lost 6 bases and 9 bases, in that order; junction bases with no gene match: 12. Germline V lookup: CDR1 LNHDA, CDR2 SQIVND (reference sequence). CDR3 length: 16 amino acids. Here the CDR3 reads CASRRGTSGLTGEQFF. The CDR3 DNA reads as TGTGCCAGTAGGCGTGGGACTAGCGGGCTTACTGGTGAGCAGTTCTTC.

This clonotype was counted a few times. This chain links TRBV20-1 with TRBJ1-5; TRBD1 matches at 9 bases. This CDR3 is 17 amino acids long. CDR1 and CDR2 (germline): DFQATT, SNEGSKA (reference sequence). V lost 6 bases and J lost 1; bases outside the gene matches: 13. CDR3 protein: CSAQQGATGLSNQPQHF. CDR3 nucleotides: TGCAGTGCCCAACAGGGGGCGACTGGGTTAAGCAATCAGCCCCAGCATTTT.

J is TRBJ1-2 and V is TRBV5-6; D unresolved. The CDR3 extends over 13 amino acids. Trimming left V 1 base short and J 2 bases short, with 6 bases between. Per germline, CDR1 SGHDT and CDR2 YYEEEE. CDR3 sequence (DNA): TGTGCCAGCAGCTTGCCAGGCAACTATGGCTACACCTTC. This sequence encodes CASSLPGNYGYTF.

On this clonotype: Germline is not matched at one junction end, which may reflect a read error. The J gene is TRBJ1-4, the V gene TRBV20-1; D is undetermined. Per the germline V gene, CDR1 is DFQATT and CDR2 is SNEGSKA (reference sequence). There are 12 residues in the CDR3. Here the CDR3 DNA reads TGCAGTTCTAGAAGGCATGGGGAAAAACTGTTTTTT. Translating it yields CSSRRHGEKLFF.

In its sample, this clonotype was seen once. The chain links TRBV6-1 to TRBJ2-6; possibly TRBD1 for D (5 bases). The CDR3 consists of 14 residues. From germline, CDR1 is MNHNS and CDR2 SASEGT. With 8 bases removed from V and 0 bases from J, the gap between germline ends came to 8 bases. CDR3 residues: CASRQLSGANVLTF. CDR3 nucleotides: TGTGCCAGCCGACAGCTCTCTGGGGCCAACGTCCTGACTTTC.

The rearrangement uses TRBV19 and TRBJ1-1, with a weak D call TRBD1 (5 bases). Germline CDR1 reads LNHDA; CDR2 reads SQIVND (reference sequence). The CDR3 covers 15 residues. The V end was cut by 7 bases, the J end by 0 bases, with 15 bases between. The CDR3 bases are TGTGCCAGTATGGGTGGGCAGGGCTTGAACACTGAAGCTTTCTTT. The encoded protein is CASMGGQGLNTEAFF.

The chain recombines TRBV2 with TRBJ1-1; D gene unclear. Trimming cost V 1 base and J 0 bases, with 6 bases left between them. The germline CDR1 and CDR2 sequences are SNHLY and FYNNEI. The CDR3 loop spans 14 amino acids. As DNA, the CDR3 is TGTGCCAGCAGTGAAGGCGGAATGAACACTGAAGCTTTCTTT. Protein sequence: CASSEGGMNTEAFF.

This clonotype came up a few times. This chain connects TRBV20-1 to TRBJ1-1; 10 bases are a match to TRBD1. The germline CDR1 and CDR2 sequences are DFQATT and SNEGSKA (reference sequence). V trimming: 6 bases; J trimming: 1 base; junction bases outside the gene matches: 14. The CDR3 runs to 17 residues. CDR3 protein: CSAANRQGAGRNTEAFF. The CDR3 DNA is TGCAGTGCCGCAAACCGACAGGGGGCGGGTCGGAACACTGAAGCTTTCTTT.

This clonotype was seen a few times. The V and J genes are TRBV20-1 and TRBJ2-5, with D possibly matching TRBD1 (5 bases). Germline CDR1 is DFQATT and CDR2 is SNEGSKA (reference sequence). V dropped 7 bases and J dropped 4 bases, with 13 bases sitting between them. The CDR3 covers 12 residues. Here the CDR3 DNA reads TGCAGTGTCAACCCTAGGGGAGAGACCCAGTACTTC. It encodes CSVNPRGETQYF.

This clonotype has only a few counts. V gene TRBV28 combines with J gene TRBJ2-5, with TRBD1 as a possible D gene (5 bases). This CDR3 is 16 amino acids long. V was cut by 4 bases and J by 1 base, with 16 bases left in between. Germline lookup yields CDR1 MDHEN and CDR2 SYDVKM. As DNA, the CDR3 is TGTGCCAGCAGTTACTACTCAGGGTTCCGCCAAGAGACCCAGTACTTC. Protein: CASSYYSGFRQETQYF.

This clonotype has a handful of counts. V gene TRBV20-1 combines with J gene TRBJ2-5; 7 bases match TRBD2. Germline V lookup: CDR1 DFQATT, CDR2 SNEGSKA (reference sequence). The junction had 5 bases not matched to a gene; V was cut back by 3 bases and J by 1 base. There are 14 residues in the CDR3. This CDR3 is CSASPPSGQETQYF. CDR3 DNA: TGCAGTGCTAGTCCGCCTAGCGGCCAAGAGACCCAGTACTTC.

The chain recombines TRBV7-8 with TRBJ2-5; D gene uncertain. This CDR3 is 11 amino acids long. Germline CDR1 and CDR2: SGHVS and FQNEAQ. V was shortened by 5 bases and J by 5 bases, with 6 bases between the two germline ends. CDR3 loop: CASSPLETQYF. For the CDR3, the DNA is TGTGCCAGCAGCCCCCTGGAGACCCAGTACTTC.

The CDR3 nucleotides read TGTGCCAGCAGGAGTTCAACTAATGAAAAACTGTTTTTT. Its protein product is CASRSSTNEKLFF. The J gene is TRBJ1-4, the V gene TRBV6-1, with unresolved D. V was pared by 6 bases and J by 0 bases, with 5 bases between. The CDR3 has 13 residues. Looked up from germline, CDR1 is MNHNS and CDR2 is SASEGT.

This clonotype was counted only a few times. The chain is built from TRBV6-5 and TRBJ1-5, with D uncertain. This CDR3 is 16 amino acids long. The germline V gene has CDR1 MNHEY and CDR2 SVGAGI. V was cut by 0 bases and J by 4 bases, with 13 bases left in between. The DNA of the CDR3 is TGTGCCAGCAGTTACTCCGCAGGTCCAGGAAATCAGCCCCAGCATTTT. Encoded protein: CASSYSAGPGNQPQHF.

V is TRBV19 and J is TRBJ2-5; 7 nucleotides align to TRBD1. The CDR3 has 15 residues. V lost 6 bases to trimming and J lost 5 bases; unmatched junction nucleotides: 12. Germline-derived CDR1 and CDR2 are LNHDA and SQIVND (reference sequence). As DNA, the CDR3 is TGTGCCAGTAGCCACCGAGACAGGGTCTCGGAGACCCAGTACTTC. Translated: CASSHRDRVSETQYF. The complete variable domain, with remaining parts taken from reference TRBV19 and TRBJ2-5, reads DGGITQSPKYLFRKEGQNVTLSCEQNLNHDAMYWYRQDPGQGLRLIYYSQIVNDFQKGDIAEGYSVSREKKESFPLTVTSAQKNPTAFYLCASSHRDRVSETQYFGPGTRLLVL.

This clonotype was counted only a few times. The J gene is TRBJ1-2, the V gene TRBV7-2; TRBD1 might be the D (5 bases). The V end was cut by 5 bases, the J end by 9 bases, with 22 bases between. The germline V gene encodes CDR1 SGHTA and CDR2 FQGNSA. This CDR3 has 15 residues. CDR3 sequence: CASSLDKSRARSYTF. CDR3 bases: TGTGCCAGCAGCCTGGACAAGTCCCGCGCTCGAAGCTACACCTTC.

Here the CDR3 DNA reads TGTGCCACCAGCCCGCATTCCAGATGGGATACGCAGTATTTT. It is translated as CATSPHSRWDTQYF. J is TRBJ2-3 and V is TRBV24-1; unclear D gene. This CDR3 is built from 14 residues. From germline, CDR1 is KGHDR and CDR2 SFDVKD. V was shortened by 7 bases and J by 6 bases, with 16 bases between the two germline ends.

This clonotype was counted between two and nine times. This chain uses TRBV7-2 with TRBJ2-3, with 13 nucleotides matching TRBD2. With 3 bases clipped from V and 2 bases from J, the junction kept 5 bases outside the gene matches. The CDR3 contains 17 residues. Germline V gene sequence: CDR1 SGHTA, CDR2 FQGNSA. CDR3 DNA: TGTGCCAGCAGCTTGGGACTAGCGGGGATCCACACAGATACGCAGTATTTT. Protein: CASSLGLAGIHTDTQYF.

Concerning this clonotype: Its ends do not fully match the called genes, so a read error is possible. The rearrangement joins TRBV11-2 to TRBJ2-7; no definite D call. Per the germline V gene, CDR1 is SGHAT and CDR2 is FQNNGV. This CDR3 has 11 amino acids. CDR3 nucleotides: TGTGTCAGCAGCTTGGACCGAAATCGGGACTTC. This encodes CVSSLDRNRDF. Drawing the rest from reference TRBV11-2 and TRBJ2-7, the complete variable domain is EAGVAQSPRYKIIEKRQSVAFWCNPISGHATLYWYQQILGQGPKLLIQFQNNGVVDDSQLPKDRFSAERLKGVDSTLKIQPAKLEDSAVYLCVSSLDRNRDFGPGTRLTVT.

The J gene is TRBJ2-4, the V gene TRBV20-1, with TRBD2 as a possible D gene (6 bases). Looked up from germline, CDR1 is DFQATT and CDR2 is SNEGSKA (reference sequence). The CDR3 spans 13 residues. V was trimmed by 6 bases and J by 3 bases, leaving 12 bases between them. As DNA, the CDR3 is TGCAGTGCCTATGGCGGGGACAAAAACATTCAGTACTTC. Its protein is CSAYGGDKNIQYF.

This clonotype was detected only a few times. This rearrangement joins TRBV6-1 to TRBJ1-6; D uncertain. With 8 bases removed from V and 0 bases from J, the gap between germline ends came to 5 bases. CDR1 and CDR2 (germline): MNHNS, SASEGT. This CDR3 has 13 residues. As DNA, the CDR3 is TGTGCCAGCGGGAGCTCCTATAATTCACCCCTCCACTTT. Encoded protein: CASGSSYNSPLHF.